Following are 20 T cell receptor beta chains from one sample sequenced in a study of regulatory dendritic cells for organ transplantation. TCRdb keeps only in-frame clones here, not all; method: immunoSEQ multiplex PCR. The sample carries under 35,000 clones, about four fifths recorded once. The source material was naive CD8+ T cells from blood. Subset described: CD45RA+ naive T cells. All receptors derive from a human donor in good health.

Comment on this clone: One end of the junction fails to match germline, which may point to a read error. The chain recombines TRBV7-7 with TRBJ2-3; 8 bases align to TRBD2. This CDR3 region has 15 residues. Per the germline V gene, CDR1 is SSHAT and CDR2 is FNYEAQ (reference sequence). Here the CDR3 reads CASSLAGSSTDTQYF. The CDR3 DNA reads TGTGCTAGCAGCTTAGCGGGGAGTAGCACAGATACGCAGTATTTT.

The V call is TRBV9, the J call TRBJ2-4, with a weak D call TRBD2 (5 bases). V was pared by 0 bases and J by 8 bases, with 15 bases between. Germline lookup yields CDR1 SGDLS and CDR2 YYNGEE. The CDR3 has 15 residues. CDR3 sequence (DNA): TGTGCCAGCAGCGTAGCCCGGCTATCCGGGGACATTCAGTACTTC. Amino acids: CASSVARLSGDIQYF.

The V and J genes are TRBV25-1 and TRBJ2-7, with D possibly matching TRBD2 (5 bases). V lost 4 bases and J lost 5, with 15 bases in between. This CDR3 comprises 14 residues. Germline V gives CDR1 MGHDK, CDR2 SYGVNS. CDR3 coding DNA: TGTGCCAGCAGTGTATGGGGAGAACTGGACGAGCAGTACTTC. This translates into CASSVWGELDEQYF.

The gene calls are TRBV5-4 and TRBJ2-3; D remains unclear. Trimming pared 4 bases from V and 4 bases from J, leaving 7 bases between. The CDR3 is made up of 12 amino acids. CDR1 is SGHNT and CDR2 is YYREEE in the germline V gene (reference sequence). In DNA, the CDR3 is TGTGCCAGCAGCCTCCGGGCAGATACGCAGTATTTT. Translated, it gives CASSLRADTQYF. Supplemented by reference TRBV5-4 and TRBJ2-3, the full variable domain reads ETGVTQSPTHLIKTRGQQVTLRCSSQSGHNTVSWYQQALGQGPQFIFQYYREEENGRGNFPPRFSGLQFPNYSSELNVNALELDDSALYLCASSLRADTQYFGPGTRLTVL.

The chain recombines TRBV2 with TRBJ2-1, with TRBD1 matching over 8 bases. The CDR3 is 14 amino acids. Germline V gene lookup returns CDR1 SNHLY and CDR2 FYNNEI. V dropped 8 bases and J dropped 2; count of bases not matched to a gene: 5. DNA for the CDR3: TGTGCCAGCGGAACAGGGGGTACCTACAATGAGCAGTTCTTC. Encoded protein: CASGTGGTYNEQFF.

The V call is TRBV21-1, the J call TRBJ2-5; TRBD2 is the table's D call and was not checked against the DNA. TRBV21-1 is noted as a pseudogene. CDR3 length equals 19 residues. CDR3 amino acids: CASSKDRASGGRLQETQYF. CDR3 in DNA: TGTGCCAGCAGCAAAGATCGGGCTAGCGGGGGACGACTTCAAGAGACCCAGTACTTC.

The chain recombines TRBV19 with TRBJ2-1; 10 nucleotides agree with TRBD2. Germline V gene sequence: CDR1 LNHDA, CDR2 SQIVND (reference sequence). The CDR3 sequence is 18 residues long. V dropped 1 base and J dropped 0; count of bases not matched to a gene: 6. DNA for the CDR3: TGTGCCAGTAGTATAGCAGCGGGGGGGCTCTACTCCTACAATGAGCAGTTCTTC. It specifies CASSIAAGGLYSYNEQFF.

The gene calls are TRBV7-8 and TRBJ1-2; 7 positions agree with TRBD1. Germline V CDR1 and CDR2: SGHVS, FQNEAQ. V was pared by 1 base and J by 4 bases, with 9 bases of the junction left unmatched. This CDR3 region has 16 residues. The CDR3 sequence: CASSLGAKGASYGYTF. The CDR3 bases are TGTGCCAGCAGCTTAGGAGCTAAGGGGGCGAGCTATGGCTACACCTTC.

This chain's CDR3 is CSVGQLDSGNTIYF. Written as DNA, the CDR3 is TGCAGCGTTGGACAGCTAGACTCTGGAAACACCATATATTTT. V gene TRBV29-1 combines with J gene TRBJ1-3, with D possibly TRBD1 on 5 matching bases. This CDR3 spans 14 amino acids. Germline CDR1 SQVTM, CDR2 ANQGSEA. V was trimmed by 4 bases and J by 0 bases, leaving 10 bases between them.

Concerning this clone: Distinct nucleotide sequences in the sample also encode this CDR3. The chain recombines TRBV13 with TRBJ1-1, with a tentative D call TRBD1 (6 bases). V lost 6 bases and J lost 3, with 23 bases in between. The CDR3 runs 17 residues. Per the germline V gene, CDR1 is PRHDT and CDR2 is FYEKMQ (reference sequence). The CDR3 region is CASSPGTWDEWDTEAFF. In DNA form, the CDR3 reads TGTGCCAGCAGTCCCGGGACATGGGATGAGTGGGACACTGAAGCTTTCTTT.

DNA of the CDR3: TGCGCCAGCAGCCCTGAGGCCCTGGCGAACACCGGGGAGCTGTTTTTT. Its translation: CASSPEALANTGELFF. The V and J genes are TRBV4-3 and TRBJ2-2; D remains unclear. Trimming left V 4 bases short and J 0 bases short, with 12 bases between. This CDR3 region has 16 residues. The germline V gene has CDR1 LGHNA and CDR2 YSLEER.

The chain couples TRBV2 to TRBJ1-1, with D unresolved. This CDR3 has 13 amino acids. Germline values: CDR1 SNHLY, CDR2 FYNNEI. Trimming removed 7 bases at V and 2 bases at J, with 11 bases between. CDR3 coding DNA: TGTGCCAGCATTTACTATACCAACACTGAAGCTTTCTTT. Amino acid sequence: CASIYYTNTEAFF.

This clone has just one count. V gene TRBV25-1 combines with J gene TRBJ2-5; 9 bases line up with TRBD1. This CDR3 region has 15 residues. The junction had 12 bases not matched to a gene; V was cut back by 6 bases and J by 7 bases. CDR1 and CDR2 from the germline V gene are MGHDK and SYGVNS. The CDR3 DNA reads TGTGCCAGCAGCCCGCAATTGGACAGGGGCCGGACCCAGTACTTC. It yields the protein CASSPQLDRGRTQYF.

The chain links TRBV9 to TRBJ2-1, with D possibly being TRBD1 (6 bases). CDR3 length: 14 amino acids. The V end lost 7 bases, the J end lost 4 bases, and 15 bases lay between the germline ends. Per germline, CDR1 SGDLS and CDR2 YYNGEE. CDR3 sequence reads: CASGSGGDYNEQFF. Written as DNA, the CDR3 is TGTGCCAGCGGGAGTGGGGGCGATTACAATGAGCAGTTCTTC.

J is TRBJ1-6 and V is TRBV5-1; weak D call: TRBD1 (5 bases). The CDR3 totals 17 residues. V lost 0 bases to trimming and J lost 2 bases, with 12 bases between them. Germline V gives CDR1 SGHRS, CDR2 YFSETQ. DNA for the CDR3: TGCGCCAGCAGCTTGGATATAAGACAGACCTATAATTCACCCCTCCACTTT. Amino acid sequence: CASSLDIRQTYNSPLHF.

This chain links TRBV19 with TRBJ2-3; D call uncertain. There are 16 residues in the CDR3. Germline CDR1 and CDR2: LNHDA and SQIVND (reference sequence). Trimming removed 2 bases at V and 0 bases at J, with 12 bases between. CDR3 amino acids: CASSIIGSPSTDTQYF. The CDR3 nucleotides read TGTGCCAGTAGTATAATCGGTAGCCCCAGCACAGATACGCAGTATTTT.

The rearrangement joins TRBV5-4 to TRBJ1-1; no firm D call. The CDR3 is 11 residues long. Germline CDR1 SGHNT, CDR2 YYREEE (reference sequence). The V gene lost 5 bases and the J gene lost 8 bases, with 10 bases spanning the gap. The CDR3 coding sequence is TGTGCCAGCAGTAAAGCAGGAGAAGCTTTCTTT. Protein: CASSKAGEAFF.

The chain links TRBV14 to TRBJ2-4; D not certain. This CDR3 comprises 16 residues. The germline V and J ends were trimmed by 0 bases and 2 bases, with 11 bases remaining between them. Germline V gene lookup returns CDR1 SGHDN and CDR2 FVKESK. In DNA, the CDR3 is TGTGCCAGCAGCCAAGATCATGCGGTATCCAAAAACATTCAGTACTTC. The encoded protein is CASSQDHAVSKNIQYF.

The chain is built from TRBV13 and TRBJ2-3, with 10 bases lining up with TRBD1. There are 16 residues in the CDR3. J lost 0 bases, V lost 5 bases, and 5 bases had no gene match. Germline-derived CDR1 and CDR2 are PRHDT and FYEKMQ (reference sequence). Written as DNA, the CDR3 is TGTGCCAGCAGCCAGGGACAGGGGAGGAGCACAGATACGCAGTATTTT. This gives the protein CASSQGQGRSTDTQYF. Filled out from reference TRBV13 and TRBJ2-3, the complete variable domain reads AAGVIQSPRHLIKEKRETATLKCYPIPRHDTVYWYQQGPGQDPQFLISFYEKMQSDKGSIPDRFSAQQFSDYHSELNMSSLELGDSALYFCASSQGQGRSTDTQYFGPGTRLTVL.

The chain joins TRBV7-8 to TRBJ2-5, with TRBD2 matching over 13 bases. Germline CDR1 and CDR2: SGHVS and FQNEAQ. This CDR3 contains 14 residues. The ends lost 5 bases at V and 5 bases at J; junction bases unmatched: 2. For the CDR3, the DNA is TGTGCCAGCAGCCAGGGACTAGCGGGGGAGACCCAGTACTTC. It yields the protein CASSQGLAGETQYF. The whole variable domain, remainder taken from reference TRBV7-8 and TRBJ2-5, is GAGVSQSPRYKVAKRGQDVALRCDPISGHVSLFWYQQALGQGPEFLTYFQNEAQLDKSGLPSDRFFAERPEGSVSTLKIQRTQQEDSAVYLCASSQGLAGETQYFGPGTRLLVL.